Below, 30 T cell receptor beta chains from the same sample are listed, as sequenced in a study of early T cells in non-severe SARS-CoV-2 infection. MiXCR was run by TCRdb on the 5' RACE reads, yielding one entry per CDR3 protein. The sample records 60,000 to 70,000 distinct CDR3 sequences, 4.9% being singletons. The sequenced sample was whole blood. These receptors were obtained from an adult who was a healthcare worker with PCR-confirmed SARS-CoV-2 infection or an uninfected control (not recorded which).

This clonotype was recorded at least ten times. The V call is TRBV7-8, the J call TRBJ1-2; maybe TRBD1 (6 bases). Trimming shortened V by 3 bases and J by 4 bases, and 9 bases separated the two germline ends. From germline, CDR1 is SGHVS and CDR2 FQNEAQ. This CDR3 has 13 residues. CDR3 DNA: TGTGCCAGCAGCTTCGGACAGCCCTATGGCTACACCTTC. Translated: CASSFGQPYGYTF.

At least ten counts were recorded for this clonotype. The J gene is TRBJ2-6, the V gene TRBV30, with a tentative D call TRBD2 (6 bases). Germline assignment: CDR1 GTSNPN and CDR2 SVGIG (reference sequence). The CDR3 has 14 residues. Trimming stripped 3 bases from V and 4 bases from J, with 10 bases between. In DNA form, the CDR3 reads TGTGCCTGGAGCGGGGGACTCGGGGCCAACGTCCTGACTTTC. It is translated as CAWSGGLGANVLTF. The full variable domain, rest sourced from reference TRBV30 and TRBJ2-6, is SQTIHQWPATLVQPVGSPLSLECTVEGTSNPNLYWYRQAAGRGLQLLFYSVGIGQISSEVPQNLSASRPQDRQFILSSKKLLLSDSGFYLCAWSGGLGANVLTFGAGSRLTVL.

This clonotype was counted at least ten times. This chain connects TRBV3-1 to TRBJ2-6, with no clear D. Trimming took off 0 bases at V and 0 bases at J, with 18 bases between the two ends. From germline, CDR1 is LGHDT and CDR2 YNNKEL (reference sequence). There are 20 residues in the CDR3. The CDR3 is CASSQELTGPMDSGANVLTF. The CDR3 bases are TGTGCCAGCAGCCAAGAACTGACCGGCCCAATGGACTCTGGGGCCAACGTCCTGACTTTC.

This clonotype came up many times. The gene calls are TRBV7-2 and TRBJ2-7, with D tentatively TRBD1 (5 bases). The V gene's germline CDR1 is SGHTA and CDR2 FQGNSA. This CDR3 is 14 amino acids long. Trimming removed 5 bases at V and 3 bases at J, with 14 bases between. Here the CDR3 DNA reads TGTGCCAGCAGCCACAGGTCCCCCTACTACGAGCAGTACTTC. The encoded protein is CASSHRSPYYEQYF.

The chain combines TRBV5-6 with TRBJ2-7; TRBD2 aligns across 9 bases. Germline loops: CDR1 SGHDT, CDR2 YYEEEE. The CDR3 contains 15 residues. V dropped 3 bases and J dropped 1; count of bases not matched to a gene: 5. The CDR3 loop is CASSSKTSGSYEQYF. The CDR3 coding sequence is TGTGCCAGCAGCTCTAAGACTAGCGGTTCCTACGAGCAGTACTTC.

The table lists this clonotype with many counts. V is TRBV20-1 and J is TRBJ2-4, with unresolved D. The CDR3 contains 14 residues. Germline V lookup: CDR1 DFQATT, CDR2 SNEGSKA (reference sequence). The ends were cut back, 6 bases at V and 0 bases at J, with 12 bases in the middle. CDR3 nucleotides: TGCAGTGCCCGGGTAGTGCTAGCCAAAAACATTCAGTACTTC. Residues: CSARVVLAKNIQYF.

There are many counts of this clonotype. This sequence joins TRBV12-3 or TRBV12-4 and TRBJ1-1; 7 bases are shared with TRBD1. Trimming cost V 7 bases and J 1 base; bases outside gene matches: 6. The CDR3 has 14 amino acids. CDR3 nucleotides: TGTGCCAGCACCCCGACAGGGAAGAACACTGAAGCTTTCTTT. The encoded protein is CASTPTGKNTEAFF.

The chain has TRBV20-1 and TRBJ2-3, with D tentatively TRBD2 (5 bases). Germline CDR1 and CDR2: DFQATT and SNEGSKA (reference sequence). V gave up 7 bases and J gave up 1 base, with 12 bases separating them. The CDR3 covers 13 residues. CDR3 nucleotides: TGCAGTGTTCCCGTGGGAGGCACAGATACGCAGTATTTT. This gives the protein CSVPVGGTDTQYF.

In nucleotides, the CDR3 is TGTGCCACCAGTGATTGGGGGGGCACAGATACGCAGTATTTT. Amino acids: CATSDWGGTDTQYF. The V call is TRBV24-1, the J call TRBJ2-3; maybe TRBD2 (6 bases). This CDR3 region has 14 residues. From germline, CDR1 is KGHDR and CDR2 SFDVKD. With 2 bases removed from V and 1 base from J, the gap between germline ends came to 6 bases.

This clonotype was counted many times. V usage is TRBV11-2 and J usage is TRBJ2-3, with D unresolved. The germline V gene has CDR1 SGHAT and CDR2 FQNNGV. V was cut by 0 bases and J by 0 bases, with 10 bases left in between. The CDR3 consists of 16 residues. The CDR3 DNA follows: TGTGCCAGCAGCTTAGATCCCCGGCGGAGCACAGATACGCAGTATTTT. It codes for CASSLDPRRSTDTQYF.

This clonotype was detected ten times or more. The chain employs TRBV12-3 or TRBV12-4 and TRBJ1-4, with D possibly TRBD1 on 5 matching bases. CDR3 size: 12 residues. Deletions cut 3 bases from V and 7 bases from J, with 6 bases between. The CDR3 loop is CASSFGAEKLFF. The CDR3 coding sequence is TGTGCCAGCAGTTTCGGGGCTGAAAAACTGTTTTTT.

This clonotype has a count of ten or more. This chain joins TRBV3-1 and TRBJ1-2; possibly TRBD1 for D (6 bases). The germline V gene encodes CDR1 LGHDT and CDR2 YNNKEL (reference sequence). The CDR3 covers 12 residues. Between the trimmed V and J ends, which lost 3 bases and 6 bases, there was a span of 8 bases. The DNA of the CDR3 is TGTGCCAGCAGCCATGGGACAAATGGCTACACCTTC. The encoded protein is CASSHGTNGYTF.

This clonotype has ten or more counts. The CDR3 DNA reads as TGTGCCAGTACCTTTGAGGGGACAACTCTCGCCGGGGAGCTGTTTTTT. It yields the protein CASTFEGTTLAGELFF. This chain uses TRBV19 with TRBJ2-2; maybe TRBD1 (6 bases). Trimming took 7 bases from V and 6 from J, leaving 21 bases between them. CDR3 length: 16 residues. Germline-derived CDR1 and CDR2 are LNHDA and SQIVND (reference sequence).

The V gene is TRBV11-2, the J gene TRBJ1-1, with D uncertain. Germline V gives CDR1 SGHAT, CDR2 FQNNGV. This CDR3 contains 16 residues. The V and J ends lost 5 bases and 1 base respectively, with 17 bases between them. In DNA form, the CDR3 reads TGTGCCAGCAGCAAACCGGGAGGTAACAAGAACACTGAAGCTTTCTTT. Translated, it gives CASSKPGGNKNTEAFF.

This clonotype occurred a few times. The chain is built from TRBV20-1 and TRBJ2-1; possibly TRBD1 for D (6 bases). Trimming took off 5 bases at V and 4 bases at J, with 15 bases between the two ends. The length of the CDR3 is 14 residues. CDR1 is DFQATT, CDR2 SNEGSKA, per germline (reference sequence). CDR3: CSALGQMSYNEQFF. CDR3 sequence (DNA): TGCAGTGCTCTAGGACAGATGAGTTACAATGAGCAGTTCTTC.

This clonotype was seen ten or more times. The chain combines TRBV20-1 with TRBJ2-7; tentative D call: TRBD2 (6 bases). Trimming took off 7 bases at V and 4 bases at J, with 11 bases between the two ends. Germline CDR1 is DFQATT and CDR2 is SNEGSKA (reference sequence). The CDR3 is 11 residues long. This CDR3 reads CSGVADYEQYF. The CDR3 bases are TGCAGTGGGGTAGCGGATTACGAGCAGTACTTC.

This clonotype was counted at least ten times. The rearrangement uses TRBV7-9 and TRBJ1-4; D gene unclear. This CDR3 is 15 amino acids long. Germline CDR1 is SEHNR and CDR2 is FQNEAQ (reference sequence). The V gene lost 6 bases and the J gene lost 0 bases, with 11 bases spanning the gap. The CDR3: CASRHRSATNEKLFF. Here the CDR3 DNA reads TGTGCCAGCAGACACCGATCCGCAACTAATGAAAAACTGTTTTTT.

This clonotype was recorded at least ten times. This chain connects TRBV11-1 to TRBJ1-6; D not resolved. With 5 bases removed from V and 0 bases from J, the gap between germline ends came to 11 bases. Germline lookup yields CDR1 SGHAT and CDR2 FQDESV (reference sequence). The CDR3 totals 16 residues. Here the CDR3 reads CASSPGLSSYNSPLHF. The CDR3 coding sequence is TGTGCCAGCAGCCCTGGATTGAGCTCCTATAATTCACCCCTCCACTTT.

This clonotype has ten or more counts. The gene calls are TRBV28 and TRBJ2-1; 8 nucleotides align to TRBD1. CDR1 is MDHEN, CDR2 SYDVKM, per germline. V was pared by 4 bases and J by 4 bases, with 6 bases of the junction left unmatched. The CDR3 consists of 15 residues. CDR3 coding DNA: TGTGCCAGCAGTTCCCCGGGACAGGAGTACAATGAGCAGTTCTTC. This encodes CASSSPGQEYNEQFF.

Many counts were recorded for this clonotype. This chain links TRBV19 with TRBJ2-1, with 7 nucleotides matching TRBD2. V trimming: 3 bases; J trimming: 4 bases; junction bases outside the gene matches: 12. CDR3 length equals 17 residues. The germline gives CDR1 LNHDA, CDR2 SQIVND (reference sequence). The CDR3 is CASSMFSGGSPYNEQFF. CDR3 coding DNA: TGTGCCAGTAGTATGTTTTCCGGCGGGAGCCCTTACAATGAGCAGTTCTTC.

This clonotype was detected many times. The V and J genes are TRBV27 and TRBJ2-3; TRBD2 is a possible D gene (5 bases). Trimming removed 4 bases from V and 2 bases from J, with 16 bases in between. The CDR3 sequence is 16 residues long. Germline lookup yields CDR1 MNHEY and CDR2 SMNVEV (reference sequence). Here the CDR3 reads CASSYEFAGYTDTQYF. For the CDR3, the DNA is TGTGCCAGCAGTTACGAGTTTGCGGGTTACACAGATACGCAGTATTTT.

This clonotype was observed a handful of times. The V call is TRBV7-3, the J call TRBJ2-3; D gene uncertain. V was clipped by 3 bases and J by 4 bases, with 8 bases between them. The V gene's germline CDR1 is SGHTA and CDR2 FQGTGA. The CDR3 has 13 amino acids. The DNA for the CDR3 is TGTGCCAGCAGCTTTGCAGAATCAGATACGCAGTATTTT. Residues: CASSFAESDTQYF.

This clonotype was seen repeatedly, ten times or more. This rearrangement joins TRBV29-1 to TRBJ2-1; D perhaps matches TRBD2 (5 bases). V was pared by 6 bases and J by 10 bases, with 16 bases between. The V gene's germline CDR1 is SQVTM and CDR2 ANQGSEA. The CDR3 consists of 12 residues. CDR3 DNA: TGCAGCGTCTATTCGGGGTCTCGGGAGCAGTTCTTC. This translates into CSVYSGSREQFF.

This clonotype was counted many times. The rearrangement links TRBV2 to TRBJ2-3, with TRBD2 matching 10 bases. CDR1 and CDR2 (germline): SNHLY, FYNNEI. J was trimmed by 4 bases and V by 6 bases; bases with no gene match: 4. This CDR3 comprises 14 residues. CDR3: CASRSGRAPDTQYF. The CDR3 bases are TGTGCCAGCAGAAGCGGGAGGGCCCCAGATACGCAGTATTTT.

This clonotype has ten or more counts. The chain recombines TRBV5-5 with TRBJ1-5; weak D call: TRBD1 (5 bases). Germline CDR1 is SGHKS and CDR2 is YYEKEE (reference sequence). Trimming cost V 0 bases and J 7 bases, with 14 bases left between them. The CDR3 totals 15 residues. CDR3 amino acids: CASSLERQGSQPQHF. DNA of the CDR3: TGTGCCAGCAGCTTGGAAAGGCAGGGAAGCCAGCCCCAGCATTTT.

V gene TRBV20-1 combines with J gene TRBJ1-2; TRBD1 agrees at 8 bases. This CDR3 is 13 amino acids long. Germline V CDR1 and CDR2: DFQATT, SNEGSKA (reference sequence). V lost 3 bases to trimming and J lost 4 bases; unmatched junction nucleotides: 4. CDR3 nucleotide sequence: TGCAGTGCTAGTGGGGGACAGGCCTATGGCTACACCTTC. Its protein product is CSASGGQAYGYTF.

This clonotype came up a few times. The junction departs from germline at one end; a sequencing error may be responsible. The chain has TRBV7-2 and TRBJ2-3; 10 bases align to TRBD1. CDR3 length: 14 residues. In germline, CDR1 is SGHTA, CDR2 FQGNSA. The CDR3 DNA is TGTGCCAGCATCTTAGACAGGGGGCGAGATACGCAGTATTTT. The encoded protein is CASILDRGRDTQYF.

This clonotype was seen ten or more times. The rearrangement joins TRBV6-6 to TRBJ2-3; TRBD2 matches at 8 bases. V lost 0 bases, J lost 2 bases, and 7 bases stayed unmatched. Germline lookup yields CDR1 MNHNY and CDR2 SVGAGI (reference sequence). The length of the CDR3 is 17 residues. CDR3 in DNA: TGTGCCAGCAGTTACTCTGAAGCGGGGGTAAACACAGATACGCAGTATTTT. Amino acid sequence: CASSYSEAGVNTDTQYF.

The table lists this clonotype with many counts. CDR3 sequence (DNA): TGTGCCACCAGTGATTCGGGCAAAACCCGCGCGGACACCGGGGAGCTGTTTTTT. The encoded protein is CATSDSGKTRADTGELFF. The J gene is TRBJ2-2, the V gene TRBV24-1; D is ambiguous. The CDR3 sequence is 18 residues long. Germline loops: CDR1 KGHDR, CDR2 SFDVKD. Trimming took off 2 bases at V and 3 bases at J, with 18 bases between the two ends.

This clonotype was recorded at least ten times. The chain joins TRBV11-3 to TRBJ2-3, with D uncertain. Trimming left V 0 bases short and J 0 bases short, with 4 bases between. The CDR3 extends over 14 amino acids. Per germline, CDR1 SGHNT and CDR2 YENEEA. The CDR3, as DNA: TGTGCCAGCAGCTTAGATTTCAGCACAGATACGCAGTATTTT. Protein product: CASSLDFSTDTQYF. Based on the CDR3 plus reference TRBV11-3 and TRBJ2-3, the full variable domain is EAGVVQSPRYKIIEKKQPVAFWCNPISGHNTLYWYLQNLGQGPELLIRYENEEAVDDSQLPKDRFSAERLKGVDSTLKIQPAELGDSAVYLCASSLDFSTDTQYFGPGTRLTVL.